Below are 21 T cell receptor beta chains sequenced from a single sample in a study of human T cells and chemical hapten exposure. One entry per CDR3 protein results from TCRdb running MiXCR on the RACE reads. The sample consists of around 99,000 distinct CDR3 sequences, over 10% of them appearing once. As for time point: patch test 1, 2 weeks after DPC sensitization. Noted treatment: therapeutic diphenylcyclopropenone sensitization with weekly scalp DPC. The source material was whole blood, sampled in connection with sensitization to the hapten diphenylcyclopropenone (DPC). The origin of the receptors is a woman aged 40 to 50 with alopecia areata. Some clones in this sample may be carry-over from other donors' samples.

This clonotype has more than one count but fewer than ten. The DNA for the CDR3 is TGCAGTGCTAGAGAAGGGACTGAAGCTTTCTTT. It translates to CSAREGTEAFF. This chain uses TRBV20-1 with TRBJ1-1; D remains unclear. Germline assignment: CDR1 DFQATT and CDR2 SNEGSKA (reference sequence). V was trimmed by 0 bases and J by 5 bases, leaving 4 bases between them. CDR3 size: 11 residues.

The V call is TRBV5-1, the J call TRBJ2-7, with 7 bases aligning to TRBD1. CDR1 SGHRS and CDR2 YFSETQ come from the germline V gene. With V trimmed by 1 base and J by 0 bases, 4 bases remained unmatched. The CDR3 has 15 amino acids. Here the CDR3 DNA reads TGCGCCAGCAGCTTGTGGTCAGGGGGCTCCTACGAGCAGTACTTC. This codes for CASSLWSGGSYEQYF.

The chain joins TRBV5-1 to TRBJ2-1; TRBD2 might be the D (6 bases). Germline CDR1 is SGHRS and CDR2 is YFSETQ. Trimming took 7 bases from V and 9 from J, leaving 20 bases between them. The CDR3 length is 14 residues. In DNA, the CDR3 is TGCGCCAGCCGACTAGGATTAAGTAGCGGTGAGCAGTTCTTC. This gives the protein CASRLGLSSGEQFF.

This clonotype was seen many times. The genes are TRBV29-1 and TRBJ2-7; 7 bases align to TRBD1. The junction had 8 bases not matched to a gene; V was cut back by 7 bases and J by 5 bases. CDR3 length: 12 amino acids. Germline assignment: CDR1 SQVTM and CDR2 ANQGSEA. In DNA, the CDR3 is TGCAGCGCCCATAAAGGGGGCAACGAGCAGTACTTC. It encodes CSAHKGGNEQYF.

The sample holds many counts of this clonotype. This chain links TRBV7-8 with TRBJ2-1; D is unresolved. The CDR3 runs to 15 residues. The germline gives CDR1 SGHVS, CDR2 FQNEAQ. Trimming took off 0 bases at V and 0 bases at J, with 6 bases between the two ends. The CDR3 nucleotides are TGTGCCAGCAGCTTAGCCCTGAGCTCCTACAATGAGCAGTTCTTC. Its protein is CASSLALSSYNEQFF. Using reference TRBV7-8 and TRBJ2-1 for the parts outside the CDR3, the full variable domain is GAGVSQSPRYKVAKRGQDVALRCDPISGHVSLFWYQQALGQGPEFLTYFQNEAQLDKSGLPSDRFFAERPEGSVSTLKIQRTQQEDSAVYLCASSLALSSYNEQFFGPGTRLTVL.

This clonotype was recorded a few times. The chain employs TRBV6-5 and TRBJ2-1; 8 bases line up with TRBD1. J lost 8 bases, V lost 2 bases, and 8 bases had no gene match. The CDR3 has 15 residues. Germline CDR1 and CDR2: MNHEY and SVGAGI. The CDR3 sequence is CASSYHQGARDEQFF. In DNA, the CDR3 is TGTGCCAGCAGTTACCATCAGGGGGCTAGGGATGAGCAGTTCTTC.

The table lists this clonotype with a few counts. This chain connects TRBV6-2 or TRBV6-3 to TRBJ2-3, with 11 nucleotides matching TRBD2. Germline-derived CDR1 and CDR2 are MNHEY and SVGEGT. CDR3 length equals 19 residues. Germline trimming cut 4 bases from V and 2 bases from J; bases unmatched to any gene: 14. The CDR3 DNA reads TGTGCCAGCAGTTCATACCCGTCGACTAGCGGGGAAATCACAGATACGCAGTATTTT. Protein product: CASSSYPSTSGEITDTQYF.

This clonotype was observed many times. This chain connects TRBV6-2 or TRBV6-3 to TRBJ2-7, with a tentative D call TRBD1 (5 bases). V was clipped by 5 bases and J by 0 bases, with 14 bases between them. Germline values: CDR1 MNHEY, CDR2 SVGEGT. The CDR3 is made up of 15 amino acids. The CDR3 region is CASSRTPAYSYEQYF. CDR3 DNA sequence: TGTGCCAGCAGTAGGACACCTGCCTACTCCTACGAGCAGTACTTC.

The chain joins TRBV7-2 to TRBJ2-7; D is unresolved. Germline V lookup: CDR1 SGHTA, CDR2 FQGNSA. The CDR3 loop spans 14 amino acids. V lost 5 bases to trimming and J lost 1 base, with 12 bases between them. The CDR3 DNA follows: TGTGCCAGCAGCGTGCCCGCTTGGTCCTACGAGCAGTACTTC. This translates into CASSVPAWSYEQYF.

The V and J genes are TRBV6-2 or TRBV6-3 and TRBJ2-1; D is perhaps TRBD1 (6 bases). The germline V gene encodes CDR1 MNHEY and CDR2 SVGEGT. V dropped 6 bases and J dropped 13 bases, with 16 bases sitting between them. The CDR3 extends over 12 amino acids. The CDR3 is CASSSRTAFQFF. The CDR3 DNA is TGTGCCAGCAGCTCTCGGACAGCGTTCCAGTTCTTC.

The V and J genes are TRBV6-5 and TRBJ2-2; the D gene is possibly TRBD2 (6 bases). The CDR3 is 15 residues long. CDR1 MNHEY and CDR2 SVGAGI come from the germline V gene. V was trimmed by 2 bases and J by 1 base, leaving 8 bases between them. CDR3 DNA: TGTGCCAGCAGTTACCTGGGAGGGAACACCGGGGAGCTGTTTTTT. Protein sequence: CASSYLGGNTGELFF.

This clonotype was recorded many times. The genes are TRBV21-1 and TRBJ2-2; TRBD1, as called in the table, went unchecked against the DNA. TRBV21-1 is classified as a pseudogene. The CDR3 sequence is 15 residues long. In DNA, the CDR3 is TGTGCCACCTCCCGGACAGGGGTGGGCACCGGGGAGCTGTTTTTT. Protein product: CATSRTGVGTGELFF.

The genes are TRBV29-1 and TRBJ2-7; weak D call: TRBD2 (6 bases). Trimming took off 7 bases at V and 5 bases at J, with 21 bases between the two ends. This CDR3 is 14 amino acids long. Germline assignment: CDR1 SQVTM and CDR2 ANQGSEA. In DNA form, the CDR3 reads TGCAGCGCCGTGGAGGGGCAGGGTAAGAACGAGCAGTACTTC. Translation gives CSAVEGQGKNEQYF.

The chain joins TRBV28 to TRBJ2-1, with D perhaps being TRBD1 or TRBD2 (5 bases each). The V and J ends lost 6 bases and 7 bases respectively, with 22 bases between them. This CDR3 region has 16 residues. Per the germline V gene, CDR1 is MDHEN and CDR2 is SYDVKM. CDR3 in amino acids: CASSSLSGTGRNEQFF. Here the CDR3 DNA reads TGTGCCAGCAGCTCTCTCTCCGGGACGGGACGAAATGAGCAGTTCTTC.

The rearrangement links TRBV9 to TRBJ2-7; 11 bases agree with TRBD2. Germline lookup yields CDR1 SGDLS and CDR2 YYNGEE. Trimming removed 4 bases from V and 5 bases from J; junction bases left unmatched: 11. There are 16 residues in the CDR3. The CDR3 loop is CASSPYSGTSGHEQYF. The DNA of the CDR3 is TGTGCCAGCAGCCCTTACTCCGGGACTAGCGGCCACGAGCAGTACTTC.

This clonotype was seen ten or more times. This sequence joins TRBV7-2 and TRBJ1-1; no definite D call. The CDR3 sequence is 13 residues long. Germline V lookup: CDR1 SGHTA, CDR2 FQGNSA. V was clipped by 2 bases and J by 3 bases, with 7 bases between them. The CDR3 nucleotides are TGTGCCAGCAGCTTAATGAGAGACACTGAAGCTTTCTTT. Its translation: CASSLMRDTEAFF. Full variable domain (outside the CDR3, taken from reference TRBV7-2 and TRBJ1-1): GAGVSQSPSNKVTEKGKDVELRCDPISGHTALYWYRQSLGQGLEFLIYFQGNSAPDKSGLPSDRFSAERTGGSVSTLTIQRTQQEDSAVYLCASSLMRDTEAFFGQGTRLTVV.

This clonotype was observed many times. V and J are TRBV7-9 and TRBJ2-1; the D gene is possibly TRBD1 (6 bases). CDR1 SEHNR and CDR2 FQNEAQ come from the germline V gene (reference sequence). The V and J ends lost 7 bases and 9 bases respectively, with 13 bases between them. This CDR3 is 12 amino acids long. In DNA form, the CDR3 reads TGTGCCAGCAACAAAAGAGGGGGTGAGCAGTTCTTC. The encoded protein is CASNKRGGEQFF.

The sample holds a few counts of this clonotype. The chain joins TRBV6-6 to TRBJ2-3; a possible D gene is TRBD1 (6 bases). Between the trimmed V and J ends, which lost 3 bases and 1 base, there was a span of 8 bases. The CDR3 has 14 residues. The germline gives CDR1 MNHNY, CDR2 SVGAGI (reference sequence). The DNA for the CDR3 is TGTGCCAGCAGTTATAACAGGGGCACAGATACGCAGTATTTT. It codes for CASSYNRGTDTQYF.

This clonotype has at least ten counts. CDR3 region: CASSQGVDEQFF. The CDR3 nucleotides are TGTGCCAGCAGCCAAGGGGTCGATGAGCAGTTCTTC. The rearrangement uses TRBV3-1 and TRBJ2-1; D gene unclear. Trimming removed 1 base at V and 8 bases at J, with 6 bases between. Germline CDR1 is LGHDT and CDR2 is YNNKEL (reference sequence). The CDR3 sequence is 12 residues long.

V gene TRBV4-2 combines with J gene TRBJ2-2, with 7 nucleotides matching TRBD2. The CDR3 loop spans 17 amino acids. The germline V gene has CDR1 LGHNA and CDR2 YNFKEQ. V was pared by 0 bases and J by 2 bases, with 6 bases of the junction left unmatched. CDR3 DNA: TGTGCCAGCAGCCAAGAACTAGCGTACCCTAACACCGGGGAGCTGTTTTTT. Protein: CASSQELAYPNTGELFF.

This clonotype came up many times. The rearrangement joins TRBV11-2 to TRBJ1-1; D unclear. Trimming shortened V by 2 bases and J by 5 bases, and 12 bases separated the two germline ends. Germline loops: CDR1 SGHAT, CDR2 FQNNGV. The CDR3 consists of 14 residues. The CDR3 DNA follows: TGTGCCAGCAGCTTAATGGGATCGGAGACTGAAGCTTTCTTT. Amino acid sequence: CASSLMGSETEAFF.